The 21 T cell receptor beta chains below come from one sample, sequenced in a study of vaccination and CD4 T cells after COVID-19. These TCRs' antigens remain unknown. CD4+ T cells that had been cultured provided DNA sequenced with the Oncomine TCR Beta short-read assay. TCRdb re-called the PCR reads through MiXCR, storing one row per CDR3 protein. Of about 17,000 distinct CDR3 sequences listed, 30% to 40% are singletons. The treatment is: approximately nine-day PBMC culture with coronavirus spike peptide pools or control peptides (ViraFEST assay). The sample consisted of cultured CD4+ T cells from blood. These receptors originate from a human donor with COVID-19.

This chain joins TRBV29-1 and TRBJ2-3; the D is unclear. Germline V CDR1 and CDR2: SQVTM, ANQGSEA. This CDR3 has 13 amino acids. V lost 3 bases, J lost 1 base, and 8 bases lay in between. The CDR3 here is CSVEATRTDTQYF. The CDR3 nucleotides are TGCAGCGTTGAGGCAACGCGCACAGATACGCAGTATTTT.

CDR3 in DNA: TGTGCCAGCAGCCGGGGGACAGGGGGCCTTTCAGATACGCAGTATTTT. Residues: CASSRGTGGLSDTQYF. The V call is TRBV25-1, the J call TRBJ2-3, with 12 bases fitting TRBD1. The CDR3 has 16 amino acids. V dropped 6 bases and J dropped 4; count of bases not matched to a gene: 8. Germline V gene data show CDR1 as MGHDK and CDR2 as SYGVNS.

V usage is TRBV7-2 and J usage is TRBJ2-5; D remains ambiguous. The germline V gene has CDR1 SGHTA and CDR2 FQGNSA. Trimming stripped 5 bases from V and 1 base from J, with 11 bases between. CDR3 length: 14 amino acids. The CDR3 sequence is CASSPTSIQETQYF. The CDR3 bases are TGTGCCAGCAGCCCCACCAGTATCCAAGAGACCCAGTACTTC.

The rearrangement links TRBV6-5 to TRBJ2-2, with D uncertain. This CDR3 is built from 16 residues. The ends were cut back, 4 bases at V and 8 bases at J, with 20 bases in the middle. Germline loops: CDR1 MNHEY, CDR2 SVGAGI. CDR3 sequence: CASSSHSRRAEGELFF. CDR3 bases: TGTGCCAGCAGTTCCCATTCCCGACGGGCGGAGGGGGAGCTGTTTTTT.

This clonotype was seen more than once but under ten times. The CDR3 sequence is CASNGPPDTQYF. The CDR3 DNA reads as TGTGCCAGCAATGGGCCCCCAGATACGCAGTATTTT. The chain uses TRBV6-1 and TRBJ2-3; D unclear. Trimming pared 7 bases from V and 4 bases from J, leaving 9 bases between. Germline V gene sequence: CDR1 MNHNS, CDR2 SASEGT. CDR3 length: 12 amino acids.

The genes are TRBV10-3 and TRBJ2-5; tentative D call: TRBD2 (5 bases). This CDR3 is built from 16 residues. V lost 0 bases, J lost 0 bases, and 11 bases lay in between. In germline, CDR1 is ENHRY, CDR2 SYGVKD. CDR3 sequence: CAISESRRVYQETQYF. For the CDR3, the DNA is TGTGCCATCAGTGAGTCGAGGCGGGTGTACCAAGAGACCCAGTACTTC.

The chain has TRBV6-1 and TRBJ2-5; D is unresolved. CDR1 is MNHNS, CDR2 SASEGT, per germline. The V gene lost 6 bases and the J gene lost 0 bases, with 5 bases spanning the gap. The CDR3 is made up of 12 amino acids. CDR3: CASRLDQETQYF. CDR3 bases: TGTGCCAGCAGGCTCGACCAAGAGACCCAGTACTTC.

In this sample, this clonotype is medium-sized (0.01 to 0.1%). The rearrangement links TRBV6-2 or TRBV6-3 to TRBJ1-2; 9 bases map to TRBD1. Germline V gene sequence: CDR1 MNHEY, CDR2 SVGEGT. The CDR3 sequence is 14 residues long. V shed 6 bases, J shed 4 bases, and the junction held 6 bases outside the gene matches. In nucleotides, the CDR3 is TGTGCCAGCAGAGCGGGACAGGGTGCCTATGGCTACACCTTC. Translating it yields CASRAGQGAYGYTF.

This clonotype was counted only a few times. V gene TRBV20-1 combines with J gene TRBJ1-5, with D tentatively TRBD1 (5 bases). V lost 2 bases and J 0 bases, leaving 14 bases between the germline ends. CDR3 length equals 16 residues. Looked up from germline, CDR1 is DFQATT and CDR2 is SNEGSKA (reference sequence). The CDR3, as DNA: TGCAGTGCTAGAAAATTGACAGCAGATAGCAATCAGCCCCAGCATTTT. This sequence encodes CSARKLTADSNQPQHF.

This chain joins TRBV11-3 and TRBJ1-4; D gene uncertain. The CDR3 contains 15 residues. V shed 0 bases and J shed 3 bases, with 8 bases lying between them. The germline V gene has CDR1 SGHNT and CDR2 YENEEA. CDR3 nucleotides: TGTGCCAGCAGCTTAGATGGAGCCTCTAATGAAAAACTGTTTTTT. The encoded protein is CASSLDGASNEKLFF.

The rearrangement joins TRBV7-2 to TRBJ1-1, with D possibly TRBD1 on 5 matching bases. This CDR3 is 12 amino acids long. Looked up from germline, CDR1 is SGHTA and CDR2 is FQGNSA. The germline V and J ends were trimmed by 7 bases and 5 bases, with 11 bases remaining between them. This CDR3 reads CASNQTGTEAFF. CDR3 nucleotide sequence: TGTGCCAGCAACCAAACAGGAACTGAAGCTTTCTTT.

This CDR3 reads CASSLRQGAGNEQFF. Here the CDR3 DNA reads TGTGCCAGCAGCTTAAGGCAGGGGGCCGGCAATGAGCAGTTCTTC. J is TRBJ2-1 and V is TRBV7-2; 8 bases fit TRBD1. This CDR3 contains 15 residues. After removal of 2 bases from V and 6 bases from J, the junction contained 6 bases not matched to a gene. The V gene's germline CDR1 is SGHTA and CDR2 FQGNSA.

This clonotype was found a few times. The V call is TRBV20-1, the J call TRBJ1-5; D not certain. Germline V gives CDR1 DFQATT, CDR2 SNEGSKA (reference sequence). Between the trimmed V and J ends, which lost 6 bases and 0 bases, there was a span of 15 bases. CDR3 length: 15 amino acids. The DNA of the CDR3 is TGCAGTGCATCTTGGACGGATTATAGCAATCAGCCCCAGCATTTT. This translates into CSASWTDYSNQPQHF.

The rearrangement links TRBV28 to TRBJ1-2; perhaps TRBD1 as D (5 bases). The germline CDR1 and CDR2 sequences are MDHEN and SYDVKM. The CDR3 consists of 14 residues. Trimming took off 1 base at V and 8 bases at J, with 14 bases between the two ends. CDR3 nucleotide sequence: TGTGCCAGCAGTTTATTGGGGGGTTTCTTCGGCTACACCTTC. Encoded protein: CASSLLGGFFGYTF.

The rearrangement uses TRBV19 and TRBJ1-3; 7 bases map to TRBD1. The CDR3 is 13 residues long. The V segment lost 9 bases and the J segment 9 bases; nucleotides outside the gene matches: 11. Germline V gives CDR1 LNHDA, CDR2 SQIVND (reference sequence). The CDR3 region has the DNA TGTGCCAGCAGGGGGGAGTCCATCACCACCATATATTTT. Residues: CASRGESITTIYF.

The chain links TRBV2 to TRBJ2-4; 8 positions match TRBD2. V dropped 4 bases and J dropped 3; count of bases not matched to a gene: 5. The CDR3 is 15 amino acids. The V gene's germline CDR1 is SNHLY and CDR2 FYNNEI. The CDR3 nucleotides are TGTGCCAGCAGTGGTAGGCGGGGGGTCAAAAACATTCAGTACTTC. Its protein product is CASSGRRGVKNIQYF.

This clonotype is labeled medium-sized (0.01 to 0.1%). The CDR3, as DNA: TGTGCCAGCAGTGCTCATGCCCTGCCCGAGCTGTTTTTT. As protein: CASSAHALPELFF. V and J are TRBV6-1 and TRBJ2-2; D gene unclear. There are 13 residues in the CDR3. Trimming shortened V by 4 bases and J by 11 bases, and 14 bases separated the two germline ends. Germline V CDR1 and CDR2: MNHNS, SASEGT.

The J gene is TRBJ2-7, the V gene TRBV28, with 8 bases aligning to TRBD2. Germline assignment: CDR1 MDHEN and CDR2 SYDVKM. The CDR3 is 14 residues long. Losses at the gene ends were 7 bases for V and 4 bases for J; bases not matched to a gene: 9. The CDR3 DNA reads TGTGCCAGCACTGGTAGACTAGCGACATACGAGCAGTACTTC. Translation: CASTGRLATYEQYF.

The rearrangement links TRBV7-2 to TRBJ1-6, with D uncertain. CDR1 and CDR2 from the germline V gene are SGHTA and FQGNSA. There are 15 residues in the CDR3. The V gene lost 4 bases and the J gene lost 0 bases, with 7 bases spanning the gap. The DNA for the CDR3 is TGTGCCAGCAGCTCCGAGAGCTCCTATAATTCACCCCTCCACTTT. It yields the protein CASSSESSYNSPLHF. The full variable domain, rest sourced from reference TRBV7-2 and TRBJ1-6, is GAGVSQSPSNKVTEKGKDVELRCDPISGHTALYWYRQSLGQGLEFLIYFQGNSAPDKSGLPSDRFSAERTGGSVSTLTIQRTQQEDSAVYLCASSSESSYNSPLHFGNGTRLTVT.

The rearrangement joins TRBV6-5 to TRBJ2-2; 13 nucleotides align to TRBD2. This CDR3 is 19 amino acids long. Germline V gene lookup returns CDR1 MNHEY and CDR2 SVGAGI. V was pared by 2 bases and J by 4 bases, with 10 bases of the junction left unmatched. The CDR3 DNA is TGTGCCAGCAGTTACCCCAGGGAAACTAGCGGGGGGGCCACCGGGGAGCTGTTTTTT. It specifies CASSYPRETSGGATGELFF.

The chain carries TRBV3-1 and TRBJ2-5, with a tentative D call TRBD2 (7 bases). Germline lookup yields CDR1 LGHDT and CDR2 YNNKEL (reference sequence). The V gene lost 4 bases and the J gene lost 4 bases, with 19 bases spanning the gap. CDR3 length equals 16 residues. CDR3 sequence: CASSPGSGGIRETQYF. In nucleotides, the CDR3 is TGTGCCAGCAGCCCCGGTTCGGGGGGCATTCGAGAGACCCAGTACTTC.